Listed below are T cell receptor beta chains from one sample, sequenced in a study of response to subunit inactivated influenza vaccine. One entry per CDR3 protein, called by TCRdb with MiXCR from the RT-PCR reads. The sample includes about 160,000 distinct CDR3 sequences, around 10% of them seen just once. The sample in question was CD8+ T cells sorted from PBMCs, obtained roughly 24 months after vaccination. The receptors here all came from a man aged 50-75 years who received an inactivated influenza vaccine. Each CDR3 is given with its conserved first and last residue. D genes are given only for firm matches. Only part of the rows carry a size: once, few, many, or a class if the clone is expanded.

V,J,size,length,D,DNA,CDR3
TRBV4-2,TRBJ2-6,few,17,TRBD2,TGTGCCAGCACCCTAGACCCAGCGGGAACTGGGGCCAACGTCCTGACTTTC,CASTLDPAGTGANVLTF
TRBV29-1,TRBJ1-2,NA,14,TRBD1,TGCAGCGGCCCTAGGACAGGGGAAAGCTATGGCTACACCTTC,CSGPRTGESYGYTF
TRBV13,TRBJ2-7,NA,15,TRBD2,TGTGCCAGCAGCGAAGCCCTAGCGGGAGTGGACGAGCAGTACTTC,CASSEALAGVDEQYF
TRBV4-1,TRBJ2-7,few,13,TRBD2,TGCGCCAGCAGCCATGGACTAGGTTACGAGCAGTACTTC,CASSHGLGYEQYF
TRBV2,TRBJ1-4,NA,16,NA,TGTGCCAGCAGTGAAGCGCTCCCGGGACCCAATGAAAAACTGTTTTTT,CASSEALPGPNEKLFF
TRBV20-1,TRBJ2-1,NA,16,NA,TGCAGTGCTAGACTTGGTGGAGGGGAGTCCTACAATGAGCAGTTCTTC,CSARLGGGESYNEQFF
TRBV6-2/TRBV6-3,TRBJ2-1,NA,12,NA,TGTGCCAGCAGTTACTCAGTGCATGAGCAGTTCTTC,CASSYSVHEQFF
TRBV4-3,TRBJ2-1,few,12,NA,TGCGCCAGCAGCCAAGAGGGGCCAGGTCGATTCTTC,CASSQEGPGRFF
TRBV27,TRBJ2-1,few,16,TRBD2,TGTGCCAGCAGTTTAATGCTAGCGGGAGGGCCAAATGAGCAGTTCTTC,CASSLMLAGGPNEQFF
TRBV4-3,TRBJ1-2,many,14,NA,TGCGCCAGCAGCTACGGAACTGGAAACTATGGCTACACCTTC,CASSYGTGNYGYTF
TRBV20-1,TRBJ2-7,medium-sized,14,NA,TGCAGTGCTAGCGCCGGCGGGGATCCCTACGAGCAGTACTTC,CSASAGGDPYEQYF
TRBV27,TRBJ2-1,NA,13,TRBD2,TGTGCCAGCAGCGGGCGGGAGAACAATGAGCAGTTCTTC,CASSGRENNEQFF
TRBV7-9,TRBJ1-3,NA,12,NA,TGTGCCAGCAGCTTAGGGGGAAACACCATATATTTT,CASSLGGNTIYF
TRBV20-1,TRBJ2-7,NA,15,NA,TGCAGTGCTAGAGATCCCCAGGCAACGTACTACGAGCAGTACTTC,CSARDPQATYYEQYF
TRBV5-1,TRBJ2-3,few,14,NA,TGCGCCAGCAGCCACGACAGTGGCACAGATACGCAGTATTTT,CASSHDSGTDTQYF
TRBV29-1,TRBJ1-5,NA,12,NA,TGCAGCGTTCGGAATGGCAATCAGCCCCAGCATTTT,CSVRNGNQPQHF
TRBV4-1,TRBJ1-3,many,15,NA,TGCGCCAGCAGCCCTAAGGCAGGACCTGGAAACACCATATATTTT,CASSPKAGPGNTIYF
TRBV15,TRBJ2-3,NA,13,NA,TGTGCCACCAGCAGAATGGGCGCAGATACGCAGTATTTT,CATSRMGADTQYF
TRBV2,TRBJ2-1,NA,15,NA,TGTGCCAGCGAGGGCCAGGGTCCCCCCTACAATGAGCAGTTCTTC,CASEGQGPPYNEQFF
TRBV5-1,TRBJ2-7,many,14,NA,TGCGCCAGCAGGGTTGTGGGGGCGATCAACGAGCAGTACTTC,CASRVVGAINEQYF
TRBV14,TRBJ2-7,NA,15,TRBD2,TGTGCCAGCAGGCTTACTAGCGGGGACTCCTACGAGCAGTACTTC,CASRLTSGDSYEQYF
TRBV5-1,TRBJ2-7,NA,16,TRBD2,TGCGCCAGCAGCTTCTCTAGCGGTTTGAGCTCCTACGAGCAGTACTTC,CASSFSSGLSSYEQYF
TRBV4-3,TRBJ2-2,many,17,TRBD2,TGCGCCAGCAGCCAAGCTCGGCTAGCGGGAGGAAGCTGGGAGCTGTTTTTT,CASSQARLAGGSWELFF
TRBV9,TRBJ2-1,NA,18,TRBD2,TGTGCCAGCAGCGTGCCCCTACTAGCGGGAGAAGACTACAATGAGCAGTTCTTC,CASSVPLLAGEDYNEQFF
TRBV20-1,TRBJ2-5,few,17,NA,TGCAGTGCGCCGAGGACGGCACCCTCTCTTTCCATGGGTTCCCAGTACTTC,CSAPRTAPSLSMGSQYF
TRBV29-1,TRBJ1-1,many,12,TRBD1,TGCAGCGTAGGACAGGGGAACACTGAAGCTTTCTTT,CSVGQGNTEAFF
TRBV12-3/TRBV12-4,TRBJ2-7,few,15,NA,TGTGCCAGCACTCCCAAGTTAGACAGCCCCTACGAGCAGTACTTC,CASTPKLDSPYEQYF